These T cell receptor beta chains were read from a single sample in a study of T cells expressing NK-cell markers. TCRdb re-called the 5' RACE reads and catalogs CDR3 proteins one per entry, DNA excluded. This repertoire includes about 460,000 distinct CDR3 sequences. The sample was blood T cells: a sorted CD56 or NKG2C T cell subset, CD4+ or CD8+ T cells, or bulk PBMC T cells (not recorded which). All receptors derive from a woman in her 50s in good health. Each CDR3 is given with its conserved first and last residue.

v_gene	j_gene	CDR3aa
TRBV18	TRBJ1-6	CASSPYGEGASPLHF
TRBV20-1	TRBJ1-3	CSARDHVGSGNTIYF
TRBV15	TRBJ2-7	CATSWTTSGTSDEQYF
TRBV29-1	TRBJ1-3	CSARDLGNTIYF
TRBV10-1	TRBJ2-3	CASSQRASGFVDTQYF
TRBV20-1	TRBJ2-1	CSARVHDLEQFF
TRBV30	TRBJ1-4	CACPGEASEKLFF
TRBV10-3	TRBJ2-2	CAISEAWKPGELFF
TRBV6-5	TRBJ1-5	CASSRITGQPQHF
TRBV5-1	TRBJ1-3	CASKASSSSGNTIYF
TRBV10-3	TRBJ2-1	CAISLGGNHNEQFF
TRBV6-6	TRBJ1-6	CASSSRGLNSPLHF
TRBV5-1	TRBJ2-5	CASSGTFETQYF
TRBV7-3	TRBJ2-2	CASSFEANTGELFF
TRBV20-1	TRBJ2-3	CSAPPRGLDISDTQYF
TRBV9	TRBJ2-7	CASSPGGISPKYEQYF
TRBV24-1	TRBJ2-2	CATSDSTGGPTGELFF
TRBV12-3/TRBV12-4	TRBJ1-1	CASSSYKMNTEAFF
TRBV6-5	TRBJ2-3	CASSYIVDRATDTQYF
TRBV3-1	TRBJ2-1	CASSQGMYEQFF
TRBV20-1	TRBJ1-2	CSASNRGGGYTF
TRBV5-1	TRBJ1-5	CAARAGGTQPQHF
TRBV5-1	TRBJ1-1	CASSSRDWGDTEAFF
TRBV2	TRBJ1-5	CASSDPTGGIQPQHF
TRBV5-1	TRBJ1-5	CASRGAVGQPQHF
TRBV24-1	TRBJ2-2	CATSDVGTGQTGELFF
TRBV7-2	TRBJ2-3	CASSFDPLDTQYF
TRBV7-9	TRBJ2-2	CASGRDGELFF
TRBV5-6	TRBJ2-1	CASSFLTSGEDEQFF
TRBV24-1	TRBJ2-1	CATSGFTTSYNEQFF
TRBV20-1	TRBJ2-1	CSASGEGQGTYNEQFF
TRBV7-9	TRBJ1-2	CASSLARPGVDGYTF
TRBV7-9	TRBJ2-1	CASSPRGAGGSNEQFF
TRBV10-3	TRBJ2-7	CAISIGRNSYEQYF
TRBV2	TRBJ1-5	CASKGEKGQPQHF
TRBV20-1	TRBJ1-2	CSALTGLYGYTF
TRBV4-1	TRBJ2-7	CASSLTELNTYEQYF